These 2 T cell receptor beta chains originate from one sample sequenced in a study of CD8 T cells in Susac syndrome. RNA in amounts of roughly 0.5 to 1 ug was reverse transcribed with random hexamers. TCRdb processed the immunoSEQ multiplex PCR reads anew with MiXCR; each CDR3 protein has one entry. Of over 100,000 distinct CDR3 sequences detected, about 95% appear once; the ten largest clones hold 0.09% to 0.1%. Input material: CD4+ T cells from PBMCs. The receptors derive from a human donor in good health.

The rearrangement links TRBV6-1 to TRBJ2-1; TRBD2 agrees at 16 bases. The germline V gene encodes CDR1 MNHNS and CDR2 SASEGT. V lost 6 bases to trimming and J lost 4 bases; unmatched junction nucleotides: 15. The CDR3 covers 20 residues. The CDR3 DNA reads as TGTGCCAGCAGCCACAAACCGGGACTAGCGGGAGGGCCGGCGTACAATGAGCAGTTCTTC. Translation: CASSHKPGLAGGPAYNEQFF.

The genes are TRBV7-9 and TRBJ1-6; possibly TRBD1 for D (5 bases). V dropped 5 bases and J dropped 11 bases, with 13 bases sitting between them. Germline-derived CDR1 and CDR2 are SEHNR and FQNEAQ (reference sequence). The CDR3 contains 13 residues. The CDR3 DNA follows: TGTGCCAGCAGCGATAAAAGGGGCACACCCCTCCACTTT. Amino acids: CASSDKRGTPLHF. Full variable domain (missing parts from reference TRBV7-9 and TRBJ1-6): DTGVSQNPRHKITKRGQNVTFRCDPISEHNRLYWYRQTLGQGPEFLTYFQNEAQLEKSRLLSDRFSAERPKGSFSTLEIQRTEQGDSAMYLCASSDKRGTPLHFGNGTRLTVT.